A selection of T cell receptor beta chains follows, all from one sample in a study of CD8 T cells in ankylosing spondylitis. MiXCR, run by TCRdb on the 5' RACE reads, gives a single entry per CDR3 protein. Of about 340,000 distinct CDR3 sequences in the sample, roughly 14% are singletons; the top ten hold 0.95% to 1.4%. What was sequenced was blood, either unsorted or a sorted T cell fraction (not recorded which). These TCRs come from a male donor with ankylosing spondylitis or in good health (not recorded which). Both conserved end residues are part of each CDR3. Expanded clones get a size class; other rows say once, few or many, or leave the size out.

j_gene: TRBJ1-4; abundance: many; v_gene: TRBV2; CDR3aa: CASRRRTATNEKLFF
j_gene: TRBJ2-2; abundance: few; v_gene: TRBV20-1; CDR3aa: CSARPIVHGSTGELFF
j_gene: TRBJ2-1; abundance: few; v_gene: TRBV5-1; CDR3aa: CASSFYGTSGSNEQFF
j_gene: TRBJ1-2; abundance: .; v_gene: TRBV6-5; CDR3aa: CASSHEGFGYTF
j_gene: TRBJ2-7; abundance: many; v_gene: TRBV12-3/TRBV12-4; CDR3aa: CASSLGRGRSEQYF
j_gene: TRBJ2-1; abundance: .; v_gene: TRBV6-1; CDR3aa: CASSVPHHNEQFF
j_gene: TRBJ2-1; abundance: .; v_gene: TRBV20-1; CDR3aa: CSARRRYDEQFF
j_gene: TRBJ1-2; abundance: .; v_gene: TRBV12-3/TRBV12-4; CDR3aa: CASSRRGVNGYTF
j_gene: TRBJ2-1; abundance: few; v_gene: TRBV30; CDR3aa: CAWSARDRQGNNEQFF
j_gene: TRBJ1-1; abundance: few; v_gene: TRBV10-3; CDR3aa: CAISPGQGDTEAFF
j_gene: TRBJ1-2; abundance: .; v_gene: TRBV7-2; CDR3aa: CASSLGRRGGGYTF
j_gene: TRBJ1-1; abundance: many; v_gene: TRBV5-1; CDR3aa: CASSLDGQGNTEAFF
j_gene: TRBJ2-5; abundance: few; v_gene: TRBV20-1; CDR3aa: CSAKGTSVKETQYF
j_gene: TRBJ1-1; abundance: many; v_gene: TRBV3-1; CDR3aa: CASSQLTATEAFF
j_gene: TRBJ1-6; abundance: few; v_gene: TRBV5-6; CDR3aa: CASRPGTGVSPLHF
j_gene: TRBJ2-1; abundance: many; v_gene: TRBV3-1; CDR3aa: CASSLGVIRFF
j_gene: TRBJ2-2; abundance: .; v_gene: TRBV12-3/TRBV12-4; CDR3aa: CASSYPGTGYTGELFF
j_gene: TRBJ2-1; abundance: .; v_gene: TRBV20-1; CDR3aa: CSARDGWGDSNEQFF
j_gene: TRBJ2-1; abundance: .; v_gene: TRBV5-1; CDR3aa: CASSLTGGRGNEQFF
j_gene: TRBJ2-2; abundance: few; v_gene: TRBV10-3; CDR3aa: CAISETRTENTGELFF
j_gene: TRBJ1-2; abundance: few; v_gene: TRBV29-1; CDR3aa: CSVEYLVNYGYTF
j_gene: TRBJ2-1; abundance: few; v_gene: TRBV10-2; CDR3aa: CASSGETSGKVEQFF
j_gene: TRBJ1-1; abundance: many; v_gene: TRBV3-1; CDR3aa: CASEGVGTEAFF
j_gene: TRBJ2-3; abundance: .; v_gene: TRBV20-1; CDR3aa: CSASWEGPLYF
j_gene: TRBJ2-7; abundance: .; v_gene: TRBV20-1; CDR3aa: CSAGERPLTYEQYF
j_gene: TRBJ2-4; abundance: .; v_gene: TRBV15; CDR3aa: CATSRTGTPGQYF
j_gene: TRBJ2-3; abundance: .; v_gene: TRBV20-1; CDR3aa: CCAKAWGREGTDTQYF
j_gene: TRBJ1-1; abundance: .; v_gene: TRBV5-4; CDR3aa: CASRPGGLNTEAFF
j_gene: TRBJ1-5; abundance: few; v_gene: TRBV5-1; CDR3aa: CASSLEPATGLNQPQHF
j_gene: TRBJ2-7; abundance: many; v_gene: TRBV5-1; CDR3aa: CASSLALTASIYEQYF